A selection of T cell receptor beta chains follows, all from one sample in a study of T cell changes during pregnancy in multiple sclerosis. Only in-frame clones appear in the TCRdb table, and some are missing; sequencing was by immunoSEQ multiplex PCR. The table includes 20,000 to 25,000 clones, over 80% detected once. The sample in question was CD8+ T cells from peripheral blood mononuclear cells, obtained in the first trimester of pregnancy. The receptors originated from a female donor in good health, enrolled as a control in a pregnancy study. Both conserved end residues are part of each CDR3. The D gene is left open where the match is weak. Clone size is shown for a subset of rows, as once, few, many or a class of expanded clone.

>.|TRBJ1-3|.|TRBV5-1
TGCGCCAGCAGCTTGTCGTCACAGGCTGGAAACACCATATATTTT
CASSLSSQAGNTIYF
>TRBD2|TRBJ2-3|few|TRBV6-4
TGTGCCAGCAGTGACGGACTAGCGGGGGAAGCAGATACGCAGTATTTT
CASSDGLAGEADTQYF
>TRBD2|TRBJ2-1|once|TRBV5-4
TGTGCCAGCAGCCCGGCGGGGGAGTCCTACAATGAGCAGTTCTTC
CASSPAGESYNEQFF
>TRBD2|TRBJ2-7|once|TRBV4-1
TGCGCCAGCAGCCAAGGTAGCCTAGCGGGCTCCTACGAGCAGTACTTC
CASSQGSLAGSYEQYF
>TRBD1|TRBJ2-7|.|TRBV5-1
TGCGCCAGCAGCTACGGACAGGGGGTCTCCTACGAGCAGTACTTC
CASSYGQGVSYEQYF
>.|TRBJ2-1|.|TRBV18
TGTGCCAGCTCGCCGACAAGATTAAACTACAATGAGCAGTTCTTC
CASSPTRLNYNEQFF
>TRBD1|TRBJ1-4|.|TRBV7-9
TGTGCCAGCAGCTATTCCGGGACAGAAGAAAAACTGTTTTTT
CASSYSGTEEKLFF
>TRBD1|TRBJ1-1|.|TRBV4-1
TGCGCCAGCAGCCAAAGATTAGGACAGGCGCTAAACACTGAAGCTTTCTTT
CASSQRLGQALNTEAFF
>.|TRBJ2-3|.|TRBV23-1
TGCGCCAGCAGTCAAGCTGCAAGGGGGGGGTTCGTGGATACGCAGTATTTT
CASSQAARGGFVDTQYF
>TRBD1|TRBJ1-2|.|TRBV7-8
TGTGCCAGCAGCTTGACAGGGCGGGTGGGCTACACCTTC
CASSLTGRVGYTF
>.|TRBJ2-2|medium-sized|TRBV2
TGTGCCAGCGGTGAAGGGCGGACCGGGGAGCTGTTTTTT
CASGEGRTGELFF
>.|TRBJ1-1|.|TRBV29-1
TGCAGCGTTGGACTAATTACTGAAGCTTTCTTT
CSVGLITEAFF
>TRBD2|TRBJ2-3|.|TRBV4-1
TGCGCCAGCAGCCATGGGGGCGGGGGGTTTGATGGCACAGATACGCAGTATTTT
CASSHGGGGFDGTDTQYF
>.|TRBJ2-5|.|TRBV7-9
TGTGCCAGCAGCTTATGGCAGGTCCAAGAGACCCAGTACTTC
CASSLWQVQETQYF
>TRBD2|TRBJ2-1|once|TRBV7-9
TGCGCCAGCAGCCGAACCGGGACTAGCGGTTTCGATGAGCAGTTCTTC
CASSRTGTSGFDEQFF
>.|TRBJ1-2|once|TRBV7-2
TGTGCCAGCAGCGCCCGAAACGGAGGGGGCTACACCTTC
CASSARNGGGYTF
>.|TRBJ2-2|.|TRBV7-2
TGTGCCAGCAGCTTGCGAGGGGGCGGGGAGCTGTTTTTT
CASSLRGGGELFF
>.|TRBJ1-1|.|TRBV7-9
TGTGCCAGCAGCCCGTTCGGGGTTTCGATGAACACTGAAGCTTTCTTT
CASSPFGVSMNTEAFF
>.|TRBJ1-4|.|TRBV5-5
TGTGCCAGCACCCTTCGGGGGGGAAGCAATGAAAAACTGTTTTTT
CASTLRGGSNEKLFF
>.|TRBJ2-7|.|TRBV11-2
TGTGCCAGCAGCTGGCGGGGATCCTACGAGCAGTACTTC
CASSWRGSYEQYF
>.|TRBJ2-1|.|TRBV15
TGTGCCACCAGCAGAGCAGCTAGCTCGTACAATGAGCAGTTCTTC
CATSRAASSYNEQFF
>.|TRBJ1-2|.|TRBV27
TGTGCCAGCAGTTTCGGGGGGGCGGGCTATGGCTACACCTTC
CASSFGGAGYGYTF
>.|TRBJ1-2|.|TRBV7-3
TGTGCCAGCAGCCCCGGTGGAGGCCGTAACTATGGCTACACCTTC
CASSPGGGRNYGYTF
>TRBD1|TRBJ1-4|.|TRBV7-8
TGTGCCAGCAAGCATGGTGCCGGACAGGGTGTTGAAAAACTGTTTTTT
CASKHGAGQGVEKLFF
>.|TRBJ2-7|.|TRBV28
TGTGCCAGCAGCCTAGGGGCTTTCGAGCAGTACTTC
CASSLGAFEQYF
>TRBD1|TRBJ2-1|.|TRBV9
TGTGCCAGCAGCGCCCCGGGGGCAGGGGGCGTGGTAAATGAGCAGTTCTTC
CASSAPGAGGVVNEQFF
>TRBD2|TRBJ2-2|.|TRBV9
TGTGCCAGCAGCGTGACTAGCGGGGGGACCGGGGAGCTGTTTTTT
CASSVTSGGTGELFF
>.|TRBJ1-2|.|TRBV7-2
TGTGCCAGCAGCTTTCTCAGGGACTATGGCTACACCTTC
CASSFLRDYGYTF
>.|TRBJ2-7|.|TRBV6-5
TGTGCCAGCAGTTACGCAGGTCCGGTGGATGAGCAGTACTTC
CASSYAGPVDEQYF
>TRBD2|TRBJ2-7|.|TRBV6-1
TGTGCCAGCAGTGAATCGGGGGAGGGCCACCACGAGCAGTACTTC
CASSESGEGHHEQYF
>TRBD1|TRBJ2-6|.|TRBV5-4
TGTGCCAGCAGCTCAGGACAGGGAAGAAGCTCTGGGGCCAACGTCCTGACTTTC
CASSSGQGRSSGANVLTF
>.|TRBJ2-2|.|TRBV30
TGTGCCTGCTCCCAGGGTAACACCGGGGAGCTGTTTTTT
CACSQGNTGELFF
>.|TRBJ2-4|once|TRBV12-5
TGTGCTAGTGGTTTGTTGGTTAGCGGCATTCAGTACTTC
CASGLLVSGIQYF
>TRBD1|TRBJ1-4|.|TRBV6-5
TGTGCCAGCAGTTACATAATCGGACAGGGGCCTGAAAAACTGTTTTTT
CASSYIIGQGPEKLFF
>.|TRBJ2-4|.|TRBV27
TGTGCCAGCAGCCGTTGGGCAGGGGTAGCCAAAAACATTCAGTACTTC
CASSRWAGVAKNIQYF
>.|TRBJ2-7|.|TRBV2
TGTGCCAGCAGTGTTTCAGCGACCTCCTACGAGCAGTACTTC
CASSVSATSYEQYF
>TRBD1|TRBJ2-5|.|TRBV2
TGTGCCAGCAGTGATCCCGGGACAGGGAAGGAAGAGACCCAGTACTTC
CASSDPGTGKEETQYF
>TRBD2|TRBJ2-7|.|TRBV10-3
TGTGCCATCAGTGAGTCAGGTAGCGGGTGGGAGTACTTC
CAISESGSGWEYF
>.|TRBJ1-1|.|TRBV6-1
TGTGCCAGCAGTCCACAGGAGAACACTGAAGCTTTCTTT
CASSPQENTEAFF
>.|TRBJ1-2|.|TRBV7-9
TGTGCCAGCAGCGACGGACAGAGTGGGGGCTACACCTTC
CASSDGQSGGYTF
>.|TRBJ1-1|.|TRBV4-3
TGCGCCAGCAGCCAAGATGGGGGCATGAACACTGAAGCTTTCTTT
CASSQDGGMNTEAFF
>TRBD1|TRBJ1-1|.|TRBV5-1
TGCGCCAGCAGCTTCCGACAGGGTCAGAACACTGAAGCTTTCTTT
CASSFRQGQNTEAFF
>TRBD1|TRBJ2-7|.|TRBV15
TGTGCCACCAGCAGCCGACAGGGGGACCACGAGCAGTACTTC
CATSSRQGDHEQYF
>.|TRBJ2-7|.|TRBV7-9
TGTGCCAGCAGCTTCGGGGACGAGCAGTACTTC
CASSFGDEQYF
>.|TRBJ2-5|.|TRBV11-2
TGTGCCAGCAGCTTAGTCCGGCAAGAGACCCAGTACTTC
CASSLVRQETQYF
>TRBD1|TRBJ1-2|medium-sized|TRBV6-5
TGTGCCAGCAGTTTTCGAACAGGGGACCCCTTCTATGGCTACACCTTC
CASSFRTGDPFYGYTF
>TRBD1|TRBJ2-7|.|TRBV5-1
TGCGCCAGCAGTGCAGGGGGTACCTACGAGCAGTACTTC
CASSAGGTYEQYF
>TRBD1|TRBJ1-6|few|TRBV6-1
TGTGCCAGCAGTGACGGCAGGGGGAATTCACCCCTCCACTTT
CASSDGRGNSPLHF
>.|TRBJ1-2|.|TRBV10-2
TGCGCCAGCAGTGACGCGGGTGAGAGCTATGGCTACACCTTC
CASSDAGESYGYTF
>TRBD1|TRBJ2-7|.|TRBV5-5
TGTGCCAGCAGCATGGGGGACAGGGGGTACTACGAGCAGTACTTC
CASSMGDRGYYEQYF
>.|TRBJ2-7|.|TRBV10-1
TGCGCCAGCAGTGGGGGCCAGGGGTCCTACGAGCAGTACTTC
CASSGGQGSYEQYF
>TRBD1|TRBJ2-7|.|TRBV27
TGTGCCAGCAGTGCAGGACAGGGTGAAACCTACGAGCAGTACTTC
CASSAGQGETYEQYF
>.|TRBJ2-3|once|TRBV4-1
TGCGCCAGCAGCCAAGATTACCTAATACTAGCCGATACGCAGTATTTT
CASSQDYLILADTQYF
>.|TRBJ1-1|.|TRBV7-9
TGTGCCAGCAGTCGACGGGAAACTGAAGCTTTCTTT
CASSRRETEAFF
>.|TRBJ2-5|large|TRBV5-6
TGTGCCAGCAGCTTGGCCGGCAGGGCGTACCAAGAGACCCAGTACTTC
CASSLAGRAYQETQYF